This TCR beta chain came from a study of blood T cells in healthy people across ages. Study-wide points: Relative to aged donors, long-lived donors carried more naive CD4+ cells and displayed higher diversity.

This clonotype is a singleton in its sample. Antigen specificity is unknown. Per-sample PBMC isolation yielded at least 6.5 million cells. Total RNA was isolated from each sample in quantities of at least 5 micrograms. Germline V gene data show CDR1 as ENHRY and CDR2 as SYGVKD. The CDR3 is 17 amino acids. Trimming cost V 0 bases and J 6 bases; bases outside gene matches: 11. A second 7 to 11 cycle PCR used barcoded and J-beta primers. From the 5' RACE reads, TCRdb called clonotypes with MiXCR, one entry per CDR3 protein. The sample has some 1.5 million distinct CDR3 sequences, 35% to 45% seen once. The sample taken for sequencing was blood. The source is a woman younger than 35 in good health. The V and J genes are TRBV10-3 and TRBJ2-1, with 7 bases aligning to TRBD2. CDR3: CAISESSVREWPNEQFF. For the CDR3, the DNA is TGTGCCATCAGTGAGTCGTCTGTGCGGGAGTGGCCCAATGAGCAGTTCTTC.